A single sample is the source of the 29 T cell receptor beta chains below, sequenced in a study of shared clonotypes between healthy human individuals. Libraries were prepared by immunoSEQ multiplex PCR; TCRdb keeps only in-frame clonotypes and omits some of them. The sample includes 2,100,000 or so clones, almost 96% of them seen just once. Sequenced: naive CD4+ T cells sorted from blood. Subset specified: CD45RA+ positively selected. The source of these receptors is a man aged 18-30 years in good health.

As to this clone: This sample also contains other DNA sequences that code for the same CDR3. CDR3 loop: CAISGGREDEQYF. In DNA form, the CDR3 reads TGTGCCATCTCGGGCGGGAGGGAGGACGAGCAGTACTTC. The rearrangement links TRBV10-3 to TRBJ2-7; 9 nucleotides align to TRBD2. The CDR3 is 13 residues long. Trimming took 8 bases from V and 5 from J; bases not matched to a gene: 7. Per germline, CDR1 ENHRY and CDR2 SYGVKD.

This clone appeared once. In the same sample, other DNA sequences code for this CDR3. This chain connects TRBV28 to TRBJ1-2; D may be TRBD1 (5 bases). V shed 3 bases and J shed 5 bases, with 10 bases lying between them. Germline V gene data show CDR1 as MDHEN and CDR2 as SYDVKM. The CDR3 has 13 residues. CDR3 sequence: CASSLGREYGYTF. The CDR3 DNA sequence: TGTGCCAGCAGTTTGGGCAGGGAATATGGCTACACCTTC.

V gene TRBV6-1 combines with J gene TRBJ1-1, with TRBD1 identical over 8 bases. Trimming took 4 bases from V and 6 from J; bases not matched to a gene: 4. The CDR3 has 13 amino acids. Germline loops: CDR1 MNHNS, CDR2 SASEGT. The CDR3: CASSVDRGPEAFF. The CDR3 DNA reads TGTGCCAGCAGTGTCGACAGGGGACCTGAAGCTTTCTTT.

V and J are TRBV5-6 and TRBJ2-3; possibly TRBD2 for D (5 bases). With 4 bases removed from V and 5 bases from J, the gap between germline ends came to 11 bases. The CDR3 is 13 residues long. Germline loops: CDR1 SGHDT, CDR2 YYEEEE. CDR3 amino acids: CASSVAGGDTQYF. The CDR3 DNA sequence: TGTGCCAGCAGCGTGGCGGGCGGAGATACGCAGTATTTT.

The chain links TRBV29-1 to TRBJ2-1; D possibly corresponds to TRBD2 (6 bases). The CDR3 totals 16 residues. The V gene's germline CDR1 is SQVTM and CDR2 ANQGSEA. The V and J ends lost 5 bases and 0 bases respectively, with 17 bases between them. CDR3 loop: CSVLIAAVFSYNEQFF. Written as DNA, the CDR3 is TGCAGCGTTTTGATAGCGGCCGTCTTCTCCTACAATGAGCAGTTCTTC.

This clone was counted a single time. The J gene is TRBJ2-3, the V gene TRBV25-1; D ambiguous. Germline loops: CDR1 MGHDK, CDR2 SYGVNS. V was trimmed by 7 bases and J by 7 bases, leaving 15 bases between them. This CDR3 has 13 amino acids. The DNA of the CDR3 is TGTGCCAGCACACCCGCAAGCGCAAATACGCAGTATTTT. Its protein is CASTPASANTQYF.

The count of this clone is one. This rearrangement joins TRBV9 to TRBJ2-7; D perhaps matches TRBD1 (6 bases). CDR3 length: 14 amino acids. CDR1 is SGDLS, CDR2 YYNGEE, per germline. Between the trimmed V and J ends, which lost 3 bases and 0 bases, there was a span of 10 bases. As DNA, the CDR3 is TGTGCCAGCAGCGGACAGGCTAGCTCCTACGAGCAGTACTTC. This codes for CASSGQASSYEQYF.

This clone is a singleton in its sample. Other nucleotide sequences in the sample specify the same CDR3. This chain links TRBV5-1 with TRBJ1-1; 8 bases map to TRBD1. The CDR3 runs to 14 residues. The germline V gene has CDR1 SGHRS and CDR2 YFSETQ. Unmatched junction bases numbered 6, after V lost 4 bases and J lost 4 bases. CDR3 coding DNA: TGCGCCAGCAGCCTGACAGGGGATGGCACTGAAGCTTTCTTT. This translates into CASSLTGDGTEAFF.

The V call is TRBV7-2, the J call TRBJ2-1; 7 positions agree with TRBD2. V shed 0 bases and J 2 bases; nucleotides not matched to a gene: 4. Germline V gene data show CDR1 as SGHTA and CDR2 as FQGNSA. The CDR3 runs 16 residues. Written as DNA, the CDR3 is TGTGCCAGCAGCTTAGCAGGCGGGAGAACCTACAATGAGCAGTTCTTC. Translation: CASSLAGGRTYNEQFF.

The V gene is TRBV2, the J gene TRBJ2-2, with D unclear. The CDR3 is 14 residues long. The V end was cut by 4 bases, the J end by 0 bases, with 6 bases between. Germline assignment: CDR1 SNHLY and CDR2 FYNNEI. CDR3 loop: CASSAIANTGELFF. In DNA, the CDR3 is TGTGCCAGCAGTGCTATAGCGAACACCGGGGAGCTGTTTTTT.

The gene calls are TRBV7-9 and TRBJ1-1; 10 bases are shared with TRBD1. The V and J ends lost 4 bases and 5 bases, in that order; junction bases with no gene match: 4. The CDR3 is made up of 14 amino acids. CDR1 is SEHNR, CDR2 FQNEAQ, per germline (reference sequence). For the CDR3, the DNA is TGTGCCAGCAGCTCTAGACAGGGGGCGACTGAAGCTTTCTTT. Amino acids: CASSSRQGATEAFF.

The chain joins TRBV2 to TRBJ2-2; D might be TRBD2 (5 bases). Trimming stripped 6 bases from V and 3 bases from J, with 8 bases between. The V gene's germline CDR1 is SNHLY and CDR2 FYNNEI. This CDR3 contains 13 residues. Here the CDR3 reads CASRDFHTGELFF. The CDR3 DNA follows: TGTGCCAGCAGGGACTTCCACACCGGGGAGCTGTTTTTT. Full variable domain (outside the CDR3, taken from reference TRBV2 and TRBJ2-2): EPEVTQTPSHQVTQMGQEVILRCVPISNHLYFYWYRQILGQKVEFLVSFYNNEISEKSEIFDDQFSVERPDGSNFTLKIRSTKLEDSAMYFCASRDFHTGELFFGEGSRLTVL.

The J gene is TRBJ1-2, the V gene TRBV5-8; no firm D call. V dropped 3 bases and J dropped 7 bases, with 19 bases sitting between them. The CDR3 sequence is 15 residues long. The germline CDR1 and CDR2 sequences are SGHTS and YDEGEE. The CDR3 sequence: CASSSSGRGNIGYTF. The DNA for the CDR3 is TGTGCCAGCAGCTCTTCCGGACGGGGAAACATTGGCTACACCTTC.

This clone has just a few counts. The chain combines TRBV30 with TRBJ2-2; D is unclear. Germline V gives CDR1 GTSNPN, CDR2 SVGIG (reference sequence). CDR3 length: 12 amino acids. Trimming stripped 5 bases from V and 7 bases from J, with 11 bases between. The CDR3: CAWYRLDGELFF. The CDR3 bases are TGTGCCTGGTACAGACTGGACGGGGAGCTGTTTTTT.

The rearrangement uses TRBV7-9 and TRBJ2-7; 8 positions match TRBD2. Trimming cost V 5 bases and J 7 bases; bases outside gene matches: 7. Germline CDR1 reads SEHNR; CDR2 reads FQNEAQ (reference sequence). The CDR3 loop spans 13 amino acids. This CDR3 reads CASSLFREGEQYF. The CDR3 bases are TGTGCCAGCAGCCTCTTCCGGGAGGGTGAGCAGTACTTC. Using reference TRBV7-9 and TRBJ2-7 for the parts outside the CDR3, the full variable domain is DTGVSQNPRHKITKRGQNVTFRCDPISEHNRLYWYRQTLGQGPEFLTYFQNEAQLEKSRLLSDRFSAERPKGSFSTLEIQRTEQGDSAMYLCASSLFREGEQYFGPGTRLTVT.

This chain joins TRBV9 and TRBJ1-1; possibly TRBD1 for D (5 bases). CDR1 and CDR2 (germline): SGDLS, YYNGEE. Trimming shortened V by 4 bases and J by 3 bases, and 13 bases separated the two germline ends. There are 14 residues in the CDR3. The DNA for the CDR3 is TGTGCCAGCAGCCCCACCCCCAGGGACACTGAAGCTTTCTTT. Its protein product is CASSPTPRDTEAFF.

The rearrangement links TRBV28 to TRBJ2-7; 8 bases agree with TRBD1. The ends lost 5 bases at V and 10 bases at J; junction bases unmatched: 4. Germline V gives CDR1 MDHEN, CDR2 SYDVKM. CDR3 length equals 11 residues. CDR3: CASSLTGGQYF. The CDR3 DNA is TGTGCCAGCAGTCTTACAGGGGGACAGTACTTC.

This sequence joins TRBV7-2 and TRBJ2-3; the D gene is possibly TRBD1 (5 bases). Germline V gives CDR1 SGHTA, CDR2 FQGNSA. The ends were cut back, 0 bases at V and 9 bases at J, with 13 bases in the middle. The CDR3 has 14 amino acids. CDR3 bases: TGTGCCAGCAGCTTAGCCCTATCGCAGGGCACGCAGTATTTT. It encodes CASSLALSQGTQYF.

This chain joins TRBV15 and TRBJ2-3; D is unclear. Trimming pared 0 bases from V and 4 bases from J, leaving 2 bases between. The CDR3 sequence is 12 residues long. Germline V gene lookup returns CDR1 LNHNV and CDR2 YYDKDF (reference sequence). The CDR3 reads CATSRDSDTQYF. CDR3 DNA sequence: TGTGCCACCAGCAGAGACTCAGATACGCAGTATTTT.

The chain joins TRBV28 to TRBJ2-2; TRBD1 matches 8 bases. This CDR3 has 16 amino acids. Per germline, CDR1 MDHEN and CDR2 SYDVKM. V was pared by 3 bases and J by 1 base, with 4 bases of the junction left unmatched. CDR3: CASSLMGTGNTGELFF. CDR3 sequence (DNA): TGTGCCAGCAGTTTGATGGGGACAGGGAACACCGGGGAGCTGTTTTTT.

This sequence joins TRBV6-6 and TRBJ1-1; possibly TRBD1 for D (5 bases). The germline V and J ends were trimmed by 4 bases and 8 bases, with 20 bases remaining between them. Germline V gene sequence: CDR1 MNHNY, CDR2 SVGAGI (reference sequence). This CDR3 is built from 15 residues. The DNA of the CDR3 is TGTGCCAGCAGTTGGGCTCGGGGGTGGTCCCCAGAAGCTTTCTTT. It codes for CASSWARGWSPEAFF.

V gene TRBV28 combines with J gene TRBJ2-3, with D possibly matching TRBD1 (6 bases). The CDR3 is 14 residues long. The V gene's germline CDR1 is MDHEN and CDR2 SYDVKM. V was pared by 2 bases and J by 0 bases, with 6 bases between. CDR3 sequence: CASSLRGSTDTQYF. CDR3 in DNA: TGTGCCAGCAGTTTAAGGGGGAGCACAGATACGCAGTATTTT.

This rearrangement joins TRBV6-1 to TRBJ1-4; possible D gene TRBD1, 6 bases. V shed 7 bases and J shed 3 bases, with 12 bases lying between them. From germline, CDR1 is MNHNS and CDR2 SASEGT. This CDR3 is 14 amino acids long. The CDR3 DNA reads TGTGCCAGCATTATGGGACAACCTAATGAAAAACTGTTTTTT. Amino acids: CASIMGQPNEKLFF.

This clone was seen more than once but under ten times. The J gene is TRBJ1-2, the V gene TRBV4-2, with 9 nucleotides matching TRBD1. Germline CDR1 LGHNA, CDR2 YNFKEQ. The CDR3 loop spans 17 amino acids. V gave up 1 base and J gave up 4 bases; unmatched junction bases: 10. The CDR3 sequence is CASSQAEVTGGFYGYTF. The CDR3 bases are TGTGCCAGCAGCCAAGCGGAGGTGACAGGGGGATTCTATGGCTACACCTTC.

V and J are TRBV5-1 and TRBJ2-1; D possibly uses TRBD1 or TRBD2 (5 bases each). In germline, CDR1 is SGHRS, CDR2 YFSETQ. V dropped 0 bases and J dropped 5 bases, with 12 bases sitting between them. The CDR3 is 15 residues long. CDR3 region: CASSLDGQGHNEQFF. For the CDR3, the DNA is TGCGCCAGCAGCTTGGACGGTCAGGGACACAATGAGCAGTTCTTC.

This chain uses TRBV9 with TRBJ2-7, with D unresolved. The CDR3 has 14 residues. Germline CDR1 is SGDLS and CDR2 is YYNGEE. The V and J ends lost 1 base and 2 bases respectively, with 10 bases between them. The CDR3 DNA follows: TGTGCCAGCAGCGTATCGGCTCAGGCCTACGAGCAGTACTTC. Residues: CASSVSAQAYEQYF.

To note about this clone: This sample also contains other DNA sequences that code for the same CDR3. The genes are TRBV6-5 and TRBJ2-7; TRBD2 aligns across 13 bases. CDR1 and CDR2 from the germline V gene are MNHEY and SVGAGI. The CDR3 length is 14 residues. Trimming cost V 5 bases and J 4 bases; bases outside gene matches: 2. The CDR3 loop reads CASSRGLAGYEQYF. DNA for the CDR3: TGTGCCAGCAGTAGGGGACTAGCGGGGTACGAGCAGTACTTC.

This sequence joins TRBV5-1 and TRBJ2-7, with TRBD2 as a possible D gene (5 bases). The germline V gene has CDR1 SGHRS and CDR2 YFSETQ. The V end was cut by 0 bases, the J end by 3 bases, with 13 bases between. The CDR3 is made up of 15 amino acids. CDR3 bases: TGCGCCAGCAGCTTGGGTCCGGGGAACGACTACGAGCAGTACTTC. Amino acids: CASSLGPGNDYEQYF.

The chain links TRBV5-4 to TRBJ2-1; TRBD2 agrees at 10 bases. The length of the CDR3 is 16 residues. With 4 bases clipped from V and 7 bases from J, the junction kept 11 bases outside the gene matches. Germline V gives CDR1 SGHNT, CDR2 YYREEE (reference sequence). CDR3 bases: TGTGCCAGCAGCCCGAAGAGGTCAGCGGGAGGGAATGAGCAGTTCTTC. Amino acid sequence: CASSPKRSAGGNEQFF.